This TCR beta chain was profiled in a study of CD8+ T cells in alopecia areata (dated by TCRdb to 2017 to 2018). Turning to the overall study: Treated patients were enrolled in an open-label pilot trial of oral tofacitinib at 5 to 10 mg twice daily for moderate-to-severe alopecia areata. Patients stayed on tofacitinib for 6 to 18 months and then had 6 months of follow-up off drug so that delayed response and recurrence could be assessed. High-throughput TCRbeta sequencing was used to examine T cell clonal expansion in alopecia areata in both the C3H/HeJ mouse model and human patients. Scalp tissue and sorted CD4+ and CD8+ peripheral blood T cells from patchy and totalis/universalis alopecia areata patients and from healthy controls were covered by human TCRbeta sequencing. Biopsies were taken from tofacitinib-treated patients at baseline and at 4 and 24 weeks of treatment, and a later scalp biopsy was taken in several of the tofacitinib-treated patients. Clonality in the scalp was compared among normal scalp (n=4), patchy alopecia areata scalp (n=8), and alopecia totalis/universalis scalp (n=8). RNA came from the PAXgene miRNA kit for fixed scalp, the miRNeasy kit for PBMCs, and the RNeasy kit for mouse skin. TCRbeta CDR3 regions were amplified by immunoSEQ multiplex PCR using 35 Vbeta forward and 13 Jbeta reverse primers. Findings and caveats that apply to the study as a whole: Resident alphabeta T cells in normal human skin are also sequenced, complicating scalp TCR repertoire analysis, unlike mouse skin dominated by gammadelta T cells. TCR sequences shared between patients were less clear than in mice, possibly partly because of HLA diversity in the patient population. Lesional scalp, especially in alopecia totalis/universalis, showed higher clonality and more expanded CD8+ clones than normal scalp, suggesting antigenic drive.

A few counts support this clone. Its target antigen remains unknown. It has no much larger one-base neighbor in the sample; base qualities were not kept. Libraries were prepared through the immunoSEQ multiplex PCR assay. To provide template for TCR sequencing, every sample had RNA extracted and reverse transcribed into cDNA. First-strand cDNA was synthesized using SuperScript III with a 2:1 mix of oligo-dT and random hexamers. A synthetic immune receptor repertoire was used to assess amplification bias, and residual bias was removed computationally. In the original analysis: Raw reads were preprocessed for error removal, and CDR3 was defined according to IMGT conventions as running from the conserved cysteine to phenylalanine. To get clonality, Shannon entropy was normalized by log2 of the number of productive unique TCRs and the result was subtracted from 1. CD4 or CD8 identity of scalp clones was inferred by cross-referencing scalp TCRbeta sequences with sorted blood CD4 and CD8 repertoires. TCRdb stores this immuneACCESS table with in-frame sequences only. Part of the clones is absent; in the studies checked, under half of the shortfall reflects unresolved V genes, and no reason is known for the rest. V, J and clone size were drawn from that table, and D and trimming were deduced from the DNA. A total of over 100,000 clones appear in this sample, more than 40% of them only once. 18% of the sample rests with the top ten.

The time point label for this specimen denotes: baseline before oral tofacitinib. Lesional scalp punch biopsies and peripheral blood were obtained from alopecia areata patients. PBMCs were isolated by density centrifugation and stained for CD3, CD4 and CD8, and CD4+ and CD8+ T cells were sorted on a FACSAria. Per the germline V gene, SGHVT is the CDR1 and SQSDAQ is the CDR2. Counted from cysteine to phenylalanine, this CDR3 has 12 amino acids. Only CDR3 DNA is held: 36 bases, read in frame from base 1. At the junction V is shortened by 5 bases and J by 10 bases; bases outside the gene matches: 5. This specimen was CD8+ T cells sorted from blood, taken at week 0. Recombination linked TRBV7-4 to TRBJ1-1, with 9 bases in between that match TRBD1. The receptor's source is a human donor with alopecia areata. In nucleotides, the sequence is TGTGCCAGCAGCCCGGGGGACAGGGTAGCTTTCTTT. Translated, this is CASSPGDRVAFF.